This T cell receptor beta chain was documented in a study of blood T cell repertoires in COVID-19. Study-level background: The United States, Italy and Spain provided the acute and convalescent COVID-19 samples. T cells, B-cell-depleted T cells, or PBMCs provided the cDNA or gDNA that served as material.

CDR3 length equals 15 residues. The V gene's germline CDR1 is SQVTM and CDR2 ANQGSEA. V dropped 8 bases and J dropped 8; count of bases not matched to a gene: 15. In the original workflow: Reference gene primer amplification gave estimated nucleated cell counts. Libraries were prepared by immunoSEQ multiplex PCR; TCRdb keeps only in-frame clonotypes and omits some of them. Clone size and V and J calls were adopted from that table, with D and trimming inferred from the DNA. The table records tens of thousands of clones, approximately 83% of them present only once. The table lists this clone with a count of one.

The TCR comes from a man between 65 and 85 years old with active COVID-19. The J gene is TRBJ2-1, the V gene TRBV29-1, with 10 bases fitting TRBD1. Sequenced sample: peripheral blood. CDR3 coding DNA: TGCAGCTCCCTAATCCGGGACAGGGGAAATTATGAGCAGTTCTTC. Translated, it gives CSSLIRDRGNYEQFF.